These T cell receptor beta chains were read from a single sample in a study of T-cell reconstitution after alpha-beta-depleted transplantation in children. TCRdb re-derived calls from the PCR reads in MiXCR, one entry per CDR3 protein. The top ten hold around a tenth of the sample, which has a few hundred thousand distinct CDR3 sequences, approximately 9.6% seen once. Sequenced material: PBMCs from the stem cell graft donor, taken from the stem cell graft. The receptors were gathered from a human donor who donated a stem cell graft to a child with SCID. Each CDR3 is given with its conserved first and last residue. Each record gives: J gene, V gene, D gene, clone size, CDR3 protein, CDR3 DNA. D genes are given only for firm matches. Expanded clones are given a class, and other clones once, few, many or no size at all.

TRBJ2-1	TRBV10-2	.	many	CASSITGSGNNEQFF	TGCGCCAGCAGTATTACCGGGTCCGGAAACAATGAGCAGTTCTTC
TRBJ2-1	TRBV29-1	TRBD2	many	CSFEGLAGQNEQFF	TGCAGCTTTGAAGGACTAGCGGGGCAAAATGAGCAGTTCTTC
TRBJ1-1	TRBV11-1	.	few	CASSLRDIRRTEAFF	TGTGCCAGCAGCCTCCGGGACATTCGAAGGACTGAAGCTTTCTTT
TRBJ1-5	TRBV15	.	few	CATSRQGGLQPQHF	TGTGCCACCAGCAGGCAGGGTGGTTTACAGCCCCAGCATTTT
TRBJ2-5	TRBV12-3/TRBV12-4	TRBD1	few	CASSFNGQGKETQYF	TGTGCCAGCAGTTTCAATGGACAGGGAAAAGAGACCCAGTACTTC
TRBJ1-2	TRBV7-8	TRBD1	.	CASSFLTGGYGYTF	TGTGCCAGCAGTTTTTTGACAGGGGGGTATGGCTACACCTTC
TRBJ2-3	TRBV7-9	TRBD2	few	CASSRIGTSGTDTQYF	TGTGCCAGCAGCAGAATAGGGACTAGCGGCACAGATACGCAGTATTTT
TRBJ2-1	TRBV6-1	.	many	CASRDGLASSYNEQFF	TGTGCCAGCAGGGACGGCCTAGCGAGTAGCTACAATGAGCAGTTCTTC
TRBJ1-4	TRBV25-1	TRBD1	few	CASSGRDRENEKLFF	TGTGCCAGCAGTGGGAGGGACAGAGAAAATGAAAAACTGTTTTTT
TRBJ2-7	TRBV15	.	.	CATSRDRGQGREQYF	TGTGCCACCAGCAGAGATCGGGGCCAGGGACGCGAGCAGTACTTC
TRBJ1-6	TRBV7-6	.	many	CASSLLKSNSPLHF	TGTGCCAGCAGCTTATTGAAGAGTAATTCACCCCTCCACTTT
TRBJ1-3	TRBV18	.	few	CASSYGRSSGNTIYF	TGTGCCAGCTCTTACGGACGGAGCTCTGGAAACACCATATATTTT
TRBJ2-3	TRBV11-1	TRBD2	few	CASSLSGPSSGEADTQYF	TGTGCCAGCAGCTTGTCTGGCCCCAGTAGCGGGGAGGCAGATACGCAGTATTTT
TRBJ2-3	TRBV12-3/TRBV12-4	TRBD2	few	CASSPLAGALTDTQYF	TGTGCCAGCAGTCCCTTAGCGGGGGCTTTGACAGATACGCAGTATTTT
TRBJ2-2	TRBV5-1	.	few	CASSPIGPARELFF	TGCGCCAGCAGCCCTATTGGACCAGCCCGGGAGCTGTTTTTT
TRBJ1-1	TRBV7-8	.	.	CASSLAVRAINTEAFF	TGTGCCAGCAGCTTAGCTGTCAGGGCCATTAACACTGAAGCTTTCTTT